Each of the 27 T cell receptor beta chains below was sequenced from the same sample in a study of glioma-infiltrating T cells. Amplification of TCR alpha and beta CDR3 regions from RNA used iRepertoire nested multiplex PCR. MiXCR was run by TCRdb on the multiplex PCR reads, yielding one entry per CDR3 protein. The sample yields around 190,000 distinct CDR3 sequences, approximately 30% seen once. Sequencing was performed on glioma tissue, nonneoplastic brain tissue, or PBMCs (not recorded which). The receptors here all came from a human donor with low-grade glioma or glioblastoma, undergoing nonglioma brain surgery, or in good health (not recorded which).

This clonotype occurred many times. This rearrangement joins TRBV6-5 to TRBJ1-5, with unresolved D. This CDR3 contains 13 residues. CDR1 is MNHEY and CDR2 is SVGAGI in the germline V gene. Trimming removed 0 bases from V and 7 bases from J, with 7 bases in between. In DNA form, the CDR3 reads TGTGCCAGCAGTTACTCGGAGAGACAGCCCCAGCATTTT. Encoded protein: CASSYSERQPQHF.

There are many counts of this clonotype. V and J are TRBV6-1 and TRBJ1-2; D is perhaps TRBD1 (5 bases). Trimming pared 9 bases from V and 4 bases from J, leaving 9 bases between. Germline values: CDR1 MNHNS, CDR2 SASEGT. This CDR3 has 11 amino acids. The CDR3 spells CASSGTYGYTF. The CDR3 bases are TGTGCCAGTTCCGGGACCTATGGCTACACCTTC.

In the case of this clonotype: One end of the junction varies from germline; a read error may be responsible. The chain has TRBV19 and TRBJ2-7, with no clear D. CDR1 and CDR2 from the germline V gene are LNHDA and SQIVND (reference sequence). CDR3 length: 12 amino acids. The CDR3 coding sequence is TGTGCCAGTAGTGGTGGAGTGGACGAGCAGTGCTTC. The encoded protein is CASSGGVDEQCF.

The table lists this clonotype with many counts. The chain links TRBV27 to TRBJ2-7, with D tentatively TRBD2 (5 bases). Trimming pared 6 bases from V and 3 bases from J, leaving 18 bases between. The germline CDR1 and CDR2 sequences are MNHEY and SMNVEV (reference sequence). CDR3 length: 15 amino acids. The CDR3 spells CASRISLVGSYEQYF. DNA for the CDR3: TGTGCCAGCAGGATAAGCCTCGTAGGGAGCTACGAGCAGTACTTC.

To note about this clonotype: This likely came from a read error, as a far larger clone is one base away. The CDR3 loop is CASSFSGYEQYF. The CDR3 DNA reads TGTGCCAGCAGTTTTTCGGGGTACGAGCAGTACTTC. The chain recombines TRBV12-3 or TRBV12-4 with TRBJ2-7; TRBD2 is a possible D gene (5 bases). Between the trimmed V and J ends, which lost 3 bases and 4 bases, there was a span of 7 bases. CDR3 length: 12 amino acids.

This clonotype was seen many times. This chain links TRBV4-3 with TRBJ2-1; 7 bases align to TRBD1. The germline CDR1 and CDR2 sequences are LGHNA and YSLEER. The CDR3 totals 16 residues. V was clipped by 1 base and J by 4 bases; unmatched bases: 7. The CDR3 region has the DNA TGCGCCAGCAGCCAAGCGCTAAGGGGGCCGTACAATGAGCAGTTCTTC. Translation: CASSQALRGPYNEQFF.

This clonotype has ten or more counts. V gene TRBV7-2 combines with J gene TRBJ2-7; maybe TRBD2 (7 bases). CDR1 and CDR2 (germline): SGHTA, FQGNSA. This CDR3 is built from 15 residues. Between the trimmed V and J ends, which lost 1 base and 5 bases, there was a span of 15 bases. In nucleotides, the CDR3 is TGTGCCAGCAGCTTAGTCGGGGGGCTCCGAAACGAGCAGTACTTC. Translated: CASSLVGGLRNEQYF.

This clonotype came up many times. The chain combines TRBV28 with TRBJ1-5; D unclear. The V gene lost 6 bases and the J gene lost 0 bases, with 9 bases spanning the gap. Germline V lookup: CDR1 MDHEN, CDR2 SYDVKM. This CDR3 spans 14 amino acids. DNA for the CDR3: TGTGCCAGCAGCCCCTTCCATAGCAATCAGCCCCAGCATTTT. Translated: CASSPFHSNQPQHF.

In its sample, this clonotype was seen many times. The CDR3 here is CASSAQATTYQETQYF. In DNA, the CDR3 is TGTGCCAGCAGCGCACAGGCCACGACGTACCAAGAGACCCAGTACTTC. The chain carries TRBV7-9 and TRBJ2-5; D possibly corresponds to TRBD1 (5 bases). The CDR3 consists of 16 residues. Germline-derived CDR1 and CDR2 are SEHNR and FQNEAQ (reference sequence). V was trimmed by 5 bases and J by 0 bases, leaving 16 bases between them.

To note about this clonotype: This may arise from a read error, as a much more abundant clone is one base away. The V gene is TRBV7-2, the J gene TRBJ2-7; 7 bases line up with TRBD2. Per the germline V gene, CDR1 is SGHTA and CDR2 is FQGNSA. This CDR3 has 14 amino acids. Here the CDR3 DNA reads TGTGCCAGCAGCTTGAGGGAGGGATACTACGAGCGGTACTTC. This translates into CASSLREGYYERYF.

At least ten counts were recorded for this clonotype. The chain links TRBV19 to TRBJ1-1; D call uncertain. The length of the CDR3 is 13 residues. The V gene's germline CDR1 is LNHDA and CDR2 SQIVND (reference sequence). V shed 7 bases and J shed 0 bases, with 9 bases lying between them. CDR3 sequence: CASKPSLNTEAFF. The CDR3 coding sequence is TGTGCCAGTAAACCCAGCCTGAACACTGAAGCTTTCTTT.

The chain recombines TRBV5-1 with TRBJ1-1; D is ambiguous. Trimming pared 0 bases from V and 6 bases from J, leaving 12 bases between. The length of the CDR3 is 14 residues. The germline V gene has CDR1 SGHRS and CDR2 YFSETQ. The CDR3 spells CASSLDRLTSEAFF. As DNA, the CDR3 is TGCGCCAGCAGCTTGGACAGACTAACGTCTGAAGCTTTCTTT.

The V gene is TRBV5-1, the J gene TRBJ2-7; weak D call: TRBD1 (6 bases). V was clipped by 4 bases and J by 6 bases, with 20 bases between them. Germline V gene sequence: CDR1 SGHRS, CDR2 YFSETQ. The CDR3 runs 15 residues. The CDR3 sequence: CASSPTGQPGLEQYF. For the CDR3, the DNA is TGCGCCAGCAGCCCCACGGGACAACCAGGGCTCGAGCAGTACTTC.

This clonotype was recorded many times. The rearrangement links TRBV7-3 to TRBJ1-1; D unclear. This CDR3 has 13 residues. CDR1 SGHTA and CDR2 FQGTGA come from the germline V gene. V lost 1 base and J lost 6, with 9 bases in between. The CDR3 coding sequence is TGTGCCAGCAGCTTAAGAGGGTTATCTGAAGCTTTCTTT. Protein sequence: CASSLRGLSEAFF.

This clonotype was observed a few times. The CDR3 bases are TGTGCCAGCAGCCAAGGACTAGCGGGGGACACCGGGGAGCTGTTTTTT. It codes for CASSQGLAGDTGELFF. The rearrangement uses TRBV4-2 and TRBJ2-2, with 12 bases aligning to TRBD2. Trimming removed 1 base from V and 3 bases from J; junction bases left unmatched: 0. Germline V gene sequence: CDR1 LGHNA, CDR2 YNFKEQ. The CDR3 is 16 amino acids.

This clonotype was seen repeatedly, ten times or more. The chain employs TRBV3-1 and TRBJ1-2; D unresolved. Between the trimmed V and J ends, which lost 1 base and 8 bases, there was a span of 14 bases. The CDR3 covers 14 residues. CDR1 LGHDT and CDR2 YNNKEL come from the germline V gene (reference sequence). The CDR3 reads CASSQVPTGFGYTF. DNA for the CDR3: TGTGCCAGCAGCCAAGTACCCACCGGGTTCGGCTACACCTTC.

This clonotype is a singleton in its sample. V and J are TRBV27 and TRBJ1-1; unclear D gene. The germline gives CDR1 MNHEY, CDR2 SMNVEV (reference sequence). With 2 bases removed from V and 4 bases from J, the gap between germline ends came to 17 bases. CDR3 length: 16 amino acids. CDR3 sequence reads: CASSLTPGWEGTEAFF. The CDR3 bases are TGTGCCAGCAGTTTAACTCCAGGATGGGAGGGCACTGAAGCTTTCTTT.

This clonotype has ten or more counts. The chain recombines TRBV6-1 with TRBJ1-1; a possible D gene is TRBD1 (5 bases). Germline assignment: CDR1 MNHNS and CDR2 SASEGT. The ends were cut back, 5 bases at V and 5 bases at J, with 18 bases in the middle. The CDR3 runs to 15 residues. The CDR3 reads CASSTGKLENTEAFF. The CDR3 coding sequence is TGTGCCAGCAGTACAGGAAAATTGGAGAATACTGAAGCTTTCTTT.

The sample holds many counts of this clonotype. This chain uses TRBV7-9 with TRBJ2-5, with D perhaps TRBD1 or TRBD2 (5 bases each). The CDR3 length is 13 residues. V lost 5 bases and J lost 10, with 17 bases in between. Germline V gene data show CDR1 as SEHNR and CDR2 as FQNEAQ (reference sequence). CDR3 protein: CASSRDVLGLQYF. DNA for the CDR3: TGTGCCAGCAGCCGGGACGTGCTCGGACTCCAGTACTTC.

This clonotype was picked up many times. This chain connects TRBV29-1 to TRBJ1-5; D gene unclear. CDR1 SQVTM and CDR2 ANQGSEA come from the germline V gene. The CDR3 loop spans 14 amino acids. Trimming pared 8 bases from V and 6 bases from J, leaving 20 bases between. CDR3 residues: CSFVGTGWGQPQHF. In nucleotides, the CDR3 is TGCAGCTTCGTTGGAACGGGCTGGGGTCAGCCCCAGCATTTT. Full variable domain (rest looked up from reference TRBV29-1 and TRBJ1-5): SAVISQKPSRDICQRGTSLTIQCQVDSQVTMMFWYRQQPGQSLTLIATANQGSEATYESGFVIDKFPISRPNLTFSTLTVSNMSPEDSSIYLCSFVGTGWGQPQHFGDGTRLSIL.

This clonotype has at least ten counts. The CDR3 loop reads CASLWDGYNEQFF. The CDR3 nucleotides are TGTGCCAGTCTTTGGGACGGATACAATGAGCAGTTCTTC. The J gene is TRBJ2-1, the V gene TRBV2; D may be TRBD1 or TRBD2 (5 bases each). The CDR3 extends over 13 amino acids. The germline V gene encodes CDR1 SNHLY and CDR2 FYNNEI. Trimming removed 9 bases from V and 4 bases from J, with 13 bases in between.

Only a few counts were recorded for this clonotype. CDR3: CSVDTGTSASYEQYF. The CDR3 bases are TGCAGCGTGGACACCGGGACTAGTGCCTCCTACGAGCAGTACTTC. The chain couples TRBV29-1 to TRBJ2-7, with 8 positions matching TRBD2. With 6 bases clipped from V and 0 bases from J, the junction kept 10 bases outside the gene matches. CDR3 size: 15 residues. Per germline, CDR1 SQVTM and CDR2 ANQGSEA.

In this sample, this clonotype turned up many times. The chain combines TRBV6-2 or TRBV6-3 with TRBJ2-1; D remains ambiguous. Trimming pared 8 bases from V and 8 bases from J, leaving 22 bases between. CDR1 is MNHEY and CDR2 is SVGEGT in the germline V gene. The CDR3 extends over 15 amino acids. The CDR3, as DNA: TGTGCCAGCCATGCCCCCGGGCGTATGGGGTATGAGCAGTTCTTC. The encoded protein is CASHAPGRMGYEQFF.

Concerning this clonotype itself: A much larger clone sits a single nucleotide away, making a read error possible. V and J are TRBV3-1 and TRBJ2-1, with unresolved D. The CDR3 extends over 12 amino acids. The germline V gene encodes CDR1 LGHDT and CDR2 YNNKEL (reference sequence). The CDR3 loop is CASSQANNGQFF. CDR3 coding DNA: TGTGCCAGCAGCCAAGCCAACAATGGGCAGTTCTTC.

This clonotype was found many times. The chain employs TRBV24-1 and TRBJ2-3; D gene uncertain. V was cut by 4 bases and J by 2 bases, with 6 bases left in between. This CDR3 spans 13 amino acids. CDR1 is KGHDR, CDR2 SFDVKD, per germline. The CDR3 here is CATSDLNTDTQYF. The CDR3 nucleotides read TGTGCCACCAGTGACCTCAACACAGATACGCAGTATTTT.

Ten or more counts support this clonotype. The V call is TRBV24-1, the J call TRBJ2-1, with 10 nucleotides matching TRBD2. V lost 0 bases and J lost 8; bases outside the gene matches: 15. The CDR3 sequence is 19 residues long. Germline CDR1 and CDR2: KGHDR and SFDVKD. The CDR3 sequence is CATSDLGVSAGGPIDEQFF. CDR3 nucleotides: TGTGCCACCAGTGATTTGGGGGTCTCAGCGGGAGGGCCCATCGATGAGCAGTTCTTC.

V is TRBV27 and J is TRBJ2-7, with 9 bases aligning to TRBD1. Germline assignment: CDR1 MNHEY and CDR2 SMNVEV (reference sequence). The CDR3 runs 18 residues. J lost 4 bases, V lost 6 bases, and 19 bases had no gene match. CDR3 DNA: TGTGCCAGCAGCTCACCAACAGGGGGCTCCCGCTCCATATACGAGCAGTACTTC. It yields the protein CASSSPTGGSRSIYEQYF.